This entry concerns a single TCR beta chain. This specimen belongs to a study of blood T cell repertoires in COVID-19. About the research overall: PBMCs, B-cell-depleted T cells, or T cells were the source of the cDNA or gDNA that made up the material.

The method was immunoSEQ multiplex PCR; TCRdb's version includes in-frame clones alone and lacks a portion of them. This repertoire shows about 100,000 clones, over 80% found once; its top ten account for around 2%. The CDR3 is 15 residues long. Germline V gives CDR1 SGHTA, CDR2 FQGNSA. Deletions cut 1 base from V and 8 bases from J, with 17 bases between. The clonotype was recovered from a man in his 70s with active or convalescent COVID-19. V and J are TRBV7-2 and TRBJ1-2; D is uncertain. Sequencing input: peripheral blood. The chain's CDR3 is CASSLGSRHQQGYTF. The CDR3 nucleotides are TGTGCCAGCAGCTTAGGAAGTCGGCATCAACAGGGCTACACCTTC. Full variable domain (outside the CDR3, taken from reference TRBV7-2 and TRBJ1-2): GAGVSQSPSNKVTEKGKDVELRCDPISGHTALYWYRQSLGQGLEFLIYFQGNSAPDKSGLPSDRFSAERTGGSVSTLTIQRTQQEDSAVYLCASSLGSRHQQGYTFGSGTRLTVV.